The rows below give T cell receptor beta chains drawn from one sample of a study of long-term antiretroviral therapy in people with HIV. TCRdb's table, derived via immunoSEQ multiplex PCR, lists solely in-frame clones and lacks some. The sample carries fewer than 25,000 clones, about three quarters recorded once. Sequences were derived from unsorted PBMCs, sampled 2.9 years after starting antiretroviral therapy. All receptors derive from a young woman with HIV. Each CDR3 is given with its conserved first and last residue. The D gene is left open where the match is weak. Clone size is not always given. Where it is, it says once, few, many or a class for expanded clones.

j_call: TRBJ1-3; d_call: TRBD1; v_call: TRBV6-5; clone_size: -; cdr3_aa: CASRPGGSGNTIYF; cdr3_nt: TGTGCCAGCAGACCAGGGGGCTCTGGAAACACCATATATTTT
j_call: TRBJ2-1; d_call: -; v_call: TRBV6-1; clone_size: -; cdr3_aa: CASSVLDHPTYREQFF; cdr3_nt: TGTGCCAGCAGTGTACTTGACCACCCGACCTATAGAGAGCAGTTCTTC
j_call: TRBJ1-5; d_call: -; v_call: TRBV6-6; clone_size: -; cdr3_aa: CASSLPDQPQHF; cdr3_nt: TGTGCCAGCAGTTTGCCGGACCAGCCCCAGCATTTT
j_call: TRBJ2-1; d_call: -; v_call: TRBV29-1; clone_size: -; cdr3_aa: CSVRPGTNEQFF; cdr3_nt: TGCAGCGTCCGGCCGGGAACCAATGAGCAGTTCTTC
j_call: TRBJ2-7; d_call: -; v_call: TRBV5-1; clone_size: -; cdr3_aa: CASSLTAGASSYEQYF; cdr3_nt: TGCGCCAGCAGCTTGACGGCGGGGGCCTCCTCCTACGAGCAGTACTTC
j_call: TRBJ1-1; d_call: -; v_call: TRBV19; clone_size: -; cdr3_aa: CASSISPGTTEAFF; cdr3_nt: TGTGCCAGTAGTATCTCTCCAGGGACCACTGAAGCTTTCTTT
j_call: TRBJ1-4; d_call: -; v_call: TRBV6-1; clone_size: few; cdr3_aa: CASSEVQDGKLFF; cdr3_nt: TGTGCCAGCAGTGAAGTTCAGGATGGAAAACTGTTTTTT
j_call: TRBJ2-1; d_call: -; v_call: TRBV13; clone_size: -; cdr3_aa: CASSTDFSSYNEQFF; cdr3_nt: TGTGCCAGCAGCACCGACTTCAGCTCCTACAATGAGCAGTTCTTC
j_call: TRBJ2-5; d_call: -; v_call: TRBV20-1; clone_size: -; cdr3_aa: CSVRREETQYF; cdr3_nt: TGCAGTGTACGGCGGGAAGAGACCCAGTACTTC
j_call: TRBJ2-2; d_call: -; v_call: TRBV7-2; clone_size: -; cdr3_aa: CASSLGGQLTGELFF; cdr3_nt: TGTGCCAGCAGCTTAGGCGGCCAACTCACCGGGGAGCTGTTTTTT
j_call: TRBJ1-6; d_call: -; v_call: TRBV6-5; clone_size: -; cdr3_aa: CASSSQQNRVSPLHF; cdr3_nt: TGTGCCAGCAGTTCCCAACAAAACAGGGTCTCACCCCTCCACTTT
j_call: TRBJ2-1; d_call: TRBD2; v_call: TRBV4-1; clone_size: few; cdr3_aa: CASSQDKGLADYNEQFF; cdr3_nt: TGCGCCAGCAGCCAAGACAAGGGACTAGCGGACTACAATGAGCAGTTCTTC
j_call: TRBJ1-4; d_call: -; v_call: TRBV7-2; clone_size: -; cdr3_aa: CASSPRVVTNEKLFF; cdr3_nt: TGTGCCAGCAGCCCTAGGGTAGTGACTAATGAAAAACTGTTTTTT
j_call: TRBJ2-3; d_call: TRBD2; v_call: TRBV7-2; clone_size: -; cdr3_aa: CASSSRTSGPDTQYF; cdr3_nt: TGTGCCAGCAGCTCCAGGACTAGCGGTCCGGATACGCAGTATTTT
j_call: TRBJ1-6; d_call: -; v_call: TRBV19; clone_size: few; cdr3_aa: CASSQGGGRSPLHF; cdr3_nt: TGTGCCAGTAGCCAGGGAGGGGGAAGATCACCCCTCCACTTT
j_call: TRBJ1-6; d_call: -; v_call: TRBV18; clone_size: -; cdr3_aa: CASSPRGQNNSPLHF; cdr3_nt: TGTGCCAGCTCACCACGAGGGCAGAATAATTCACCCCTCCACTTT
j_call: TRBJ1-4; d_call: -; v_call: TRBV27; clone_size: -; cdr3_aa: CASSFNGVGEKLFF; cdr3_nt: TGTGCCAGCAGTTTTAACGGGGTCGGCGAAAAACTGTTTTTT
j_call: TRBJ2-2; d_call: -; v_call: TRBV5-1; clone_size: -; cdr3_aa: CASSPGSGELFF; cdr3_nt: TGCGCCAGCAGCCCAGGGAGCGGGGAGCTGTTTTTT
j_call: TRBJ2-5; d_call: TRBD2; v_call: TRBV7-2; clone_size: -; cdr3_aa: CASSLGRGQETQYF; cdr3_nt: TGTGCCAGCAGCTTAGGGCGGGGGCAAGAGACCCAGTACTTC
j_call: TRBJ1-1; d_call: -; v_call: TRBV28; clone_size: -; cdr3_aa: CASSPGPTGAFF; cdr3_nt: TGTGCCAGCAGCCCGGGGCCAACTGGAGCTTTCTTT
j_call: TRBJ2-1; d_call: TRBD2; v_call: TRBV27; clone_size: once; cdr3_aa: CASSLRLAGGLNEQFF; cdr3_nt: TGTGCCAGCAGTTTAAGGTTGGCGGGGGGGCTTAATGAGCAGTTCTTC
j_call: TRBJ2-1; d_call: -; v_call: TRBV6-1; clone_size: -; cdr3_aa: CASGANEQFF; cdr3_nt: TGTGCCAGCGGTGCAAATGAGCAGTTCTTC
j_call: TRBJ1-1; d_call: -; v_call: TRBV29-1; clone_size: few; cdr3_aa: CSVGQGFF; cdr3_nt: TGCAGCGTGGGCCAGGGGTTCTTT
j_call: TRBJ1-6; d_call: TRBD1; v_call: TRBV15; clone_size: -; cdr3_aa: CATSRGGQGASNSPLHF; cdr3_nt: TGTGCCACCAGCAGGGGGGGACAGGGGGCAAGTAATTCACCCCTCCACTTT
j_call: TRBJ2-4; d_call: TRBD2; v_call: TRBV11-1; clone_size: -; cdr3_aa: CASSSLPGGDIQYF; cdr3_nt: TGTGCCAGCAGCTCCCTCCCGGGAGGGGACATTCAGTACTTC
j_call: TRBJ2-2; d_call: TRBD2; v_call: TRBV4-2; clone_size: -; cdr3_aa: CASSQELAGGRGELFF; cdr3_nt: TGTGCCAGCAGCCAAGAACTAGCGGGGGGGAGGGGGGAGCTGTTTTTT
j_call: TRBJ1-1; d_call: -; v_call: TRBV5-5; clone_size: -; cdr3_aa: CASSLGAVDLEAFF; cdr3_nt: TGTGCCAGCAGCTTGGGGGCGGTAGATCTCGAAGCTTTCTTT
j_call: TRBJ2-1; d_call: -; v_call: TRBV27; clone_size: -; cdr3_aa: CASSTSITEQFF; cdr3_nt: TGTGCCAGCAGTACGAGTATTACTGAGCAGTTCTTC
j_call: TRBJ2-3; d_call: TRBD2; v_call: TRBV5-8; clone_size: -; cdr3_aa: CASSLSGTSGAWGTDTQYF; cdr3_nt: TGTGCCAGCAGCTTATCCGGGACTAGCGGGGCTTGGGGCACAGATACGCAGTATTTT
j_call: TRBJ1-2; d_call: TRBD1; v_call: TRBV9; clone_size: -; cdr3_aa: CASSEGTAPFGYTF; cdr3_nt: TGTGCCAGCAGCGAAGGGACAGCTCCCTTTGGCTACACCTTC
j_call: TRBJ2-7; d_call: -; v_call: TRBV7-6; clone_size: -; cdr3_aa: CASSLGGWGRAYEQYF; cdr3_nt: TGTGCCAGCAGCTTAGGAGGGTGGGGCAGGGCATACGAGCAGTACTTC
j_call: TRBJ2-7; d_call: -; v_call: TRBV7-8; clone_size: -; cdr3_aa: CASTLQGTYEQYF; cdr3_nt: TGTGCCAGCACCCTCCAGGGGACCTACGAGCAGTACTTC
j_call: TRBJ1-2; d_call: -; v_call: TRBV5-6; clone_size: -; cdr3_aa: CASSLEDGPANYGYTF; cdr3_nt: TGTGCCAGCAGCTTGGAGGATGGGCCTGCTAACTATGGCTACACCTTC
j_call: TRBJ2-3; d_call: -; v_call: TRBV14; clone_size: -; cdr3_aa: CASSQGSDTQYF; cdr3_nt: TGTGCCAGCAGCCAAGGATCAGATACGCAGTATTTT
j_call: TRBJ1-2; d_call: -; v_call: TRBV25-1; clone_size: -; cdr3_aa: CASSEWGREYYGYTF; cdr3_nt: TGTGCCAGCAGTGAATGGGGTAGGGAGTACTATGGCTACACCTTC
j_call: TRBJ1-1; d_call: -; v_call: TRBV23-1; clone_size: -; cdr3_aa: CANKGGTEAFF; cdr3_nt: TGCGCCAACAAGGGGGGCACTGAAGCTTTCTTT
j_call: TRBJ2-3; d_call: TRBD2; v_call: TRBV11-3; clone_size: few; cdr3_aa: CASSLRGGPDTQYF; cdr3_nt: TGTGCCAGCAGCTTACGGGGGGGCCCAGATACGCAGTATTTT
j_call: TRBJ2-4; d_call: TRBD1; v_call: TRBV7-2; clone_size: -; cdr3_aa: CASSLTGNTIAKNIQYF; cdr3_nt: TGTGCCAGCAGTTTGACAGGGAACACTATAGCCAAAAACATTCAGTACTTC
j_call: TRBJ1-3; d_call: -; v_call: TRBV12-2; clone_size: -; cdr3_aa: CASRFHRDSVGNTIYF; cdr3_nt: TGTGCAAGTCGCTTTCACCGGGACAGTGTCGGAAACACCATATATTTT
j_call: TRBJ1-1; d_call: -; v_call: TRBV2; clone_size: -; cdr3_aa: CASSEAPGLGMNTEAFF; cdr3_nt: TGTGCCAGCAGTGAAGCGCCAGGTCTGGGTATGAACACTGAAGCTTTCTTT
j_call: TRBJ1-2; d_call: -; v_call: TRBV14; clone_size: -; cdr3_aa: CASSQGGVIGYTF; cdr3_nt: TGTGCCAGCAGCCAAGGCGGGGTCATAGGCTACACCTTC
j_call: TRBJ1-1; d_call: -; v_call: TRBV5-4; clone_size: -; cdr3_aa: CASSLPPVEGNTEAFF; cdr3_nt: TGTGCCAGCAGCCTACCTCCGGTAGAGGGGAACACTGAAGCTTTCTTT
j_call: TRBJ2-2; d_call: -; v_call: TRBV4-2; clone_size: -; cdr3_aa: CASSQESWLANTGELFF; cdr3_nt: TGTGCCAGCAGCCAAGAAAGTTGGCTAGCAAACACCGGGGAGCTGTTTTTT
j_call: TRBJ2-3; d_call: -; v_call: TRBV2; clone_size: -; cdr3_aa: CASIRSSRTDTQYF; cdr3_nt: TGTGCCAGCATCCGGTCTAGCAGGACAGATACGCAGTATTTT
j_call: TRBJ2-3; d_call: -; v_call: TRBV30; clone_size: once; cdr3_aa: CACSVGSSTDTQYF; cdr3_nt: TGTGCCTGTAGCGTTGGATCTAGCACAGATACGCAGTATTTT
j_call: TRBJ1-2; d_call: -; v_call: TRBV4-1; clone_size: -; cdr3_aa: CASSPPLANYGYTF; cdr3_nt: TGCGCCAGCAGCCCCCCGTTGGCTAACTATGGCTACACCTTC
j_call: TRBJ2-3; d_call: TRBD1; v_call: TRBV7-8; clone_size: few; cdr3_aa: CASSLAISFRGDTQYF; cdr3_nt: TGTGCCAGCAGCTTAGCGATAAGTTTCAGGGGGGATACGCAGTATTTT
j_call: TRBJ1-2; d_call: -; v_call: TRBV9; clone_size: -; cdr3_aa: CASSVTGGVGYTF; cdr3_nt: TGTGCCAGCAGCGTAACGGGGGGGGTTGGCTACACCTTC
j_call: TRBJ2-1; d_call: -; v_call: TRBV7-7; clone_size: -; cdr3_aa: CASSFSQDNEQFF; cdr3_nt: TGTGCCAGCAGCTTCAGCCAGGACAATGAGCAGTTCTTC
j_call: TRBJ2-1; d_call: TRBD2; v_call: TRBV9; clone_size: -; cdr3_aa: CASSVSGASSYNEQFF; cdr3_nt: TGTGCCAGCAGCGTTAGCGGGGCGAGCTCCTACAATGAGCAGTTCTTC
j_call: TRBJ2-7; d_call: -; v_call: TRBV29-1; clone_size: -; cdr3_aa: CSVSRDRSYEQYF; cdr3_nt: TGCAGCGTGAGTCGGGATAGGAGCTACGAGCAGTACTTC
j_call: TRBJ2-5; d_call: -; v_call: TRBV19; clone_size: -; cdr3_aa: CASSISDSQETQYF; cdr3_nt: TGTGCCAGTAGTATCTCGGACAGTCAAGAGACCCAGTACTTC
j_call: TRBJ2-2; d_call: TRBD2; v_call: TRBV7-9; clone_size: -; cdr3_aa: CASSLVAGGNTGELFF; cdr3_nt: TGTGCCAGCAGCTTAGTTGCGGGGGGCAACACCGGGGAGCTGTTTTTT
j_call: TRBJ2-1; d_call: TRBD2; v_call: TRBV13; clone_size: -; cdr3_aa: CASSLTSGGVNEQFF; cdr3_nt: TGTGCCAGCAGCTTAACTAGCGGGGGGGTCAATGAGCAGTTCTTC